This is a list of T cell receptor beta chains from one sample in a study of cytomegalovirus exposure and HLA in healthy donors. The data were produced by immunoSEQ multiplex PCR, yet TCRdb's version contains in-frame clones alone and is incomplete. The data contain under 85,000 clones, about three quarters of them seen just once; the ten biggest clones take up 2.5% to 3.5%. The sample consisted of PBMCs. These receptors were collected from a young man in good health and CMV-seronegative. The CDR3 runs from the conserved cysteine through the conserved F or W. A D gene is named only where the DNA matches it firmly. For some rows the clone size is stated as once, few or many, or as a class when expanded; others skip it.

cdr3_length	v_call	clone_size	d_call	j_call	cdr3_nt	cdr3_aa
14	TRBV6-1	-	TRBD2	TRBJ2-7	TGTGCCAGCACCCTCCTAAGGGCGGGGGTCGAGCAGTACTTC	CASTLLRAGVEQYF
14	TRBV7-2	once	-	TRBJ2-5	TGTGCCAGCAGCTTAGGGAGGAATGAAGAGACCCAGTACTTC	CASSLGRNEETQYF
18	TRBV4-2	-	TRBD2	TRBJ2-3	TGTGCCAGCAGCCAAGACCTAGCGGGGGGGTCTAGCACAGATACGCAGTATTTT	CASSQDLAGGSSTDTQYF
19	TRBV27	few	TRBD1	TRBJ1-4	TGTGCCAGCAGTTTTCTACCTCCGGGACAGGGCTCAACTAATGAAAAACTGTTTTTT	CASSFLPPGQGSTNEKLFF
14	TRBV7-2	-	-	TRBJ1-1	TGTGCCAGCAGCGTAGTCCCAGAGAACACTGAAGCTTTCTTT	CASSVVPENTEAFF
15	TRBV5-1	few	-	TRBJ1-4	TGCGCCAGCAGCTTAGACAGCTTGGGTGGTGAAAAACTGTTTTTT	CASSLDSLGGEKLFF
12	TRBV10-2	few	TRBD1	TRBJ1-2	TGCGCCAGCCAGGACAGGGGGAATGGCTACACCTTC	CASQDRGNGYTF
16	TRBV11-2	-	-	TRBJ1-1	TGTGCCAGCAGCTTAGTAGGGGTCAGGTTGAACACTGAAGCTTTCTTT	CASSLVGVRLNTEAFF
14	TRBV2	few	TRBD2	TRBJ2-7	TGTGCCAGCAGTGTGCACCTTAGCGGGGGAGAGCAGTACTTC	CASSVHLSGGEQYF
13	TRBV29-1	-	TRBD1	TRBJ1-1	TGCAGCGTGGAAGGGGGACAGCGCGGCGGGGCTTTCTTT	CSVEGGQRGGAFF
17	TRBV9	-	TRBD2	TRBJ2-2	TGTGCCAGCAGCGTGTCGCCTAGCGGGGGGGCGAGCGGGGAGCTGTTTTTT	CASSVSPSGGASGELFF
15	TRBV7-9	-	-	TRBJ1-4	TGTGCCAGCAGCTTCGGACAGTTGGGCAATGAAAAACTGTTTTTT	CASSFGQLGNEKLFF
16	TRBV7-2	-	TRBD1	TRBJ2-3	TGTGCCAGCAGCTCGAGGGACAGGGGATCGACAGATACGCAGTATTTT	CASSSRDRGSTDTQYF
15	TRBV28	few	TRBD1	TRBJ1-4	TGTGCCAGCAGTTGGGAGGGACAGGGGTCGGAAAAACTGTTTTTT	CASSWEGQGSEKLFF
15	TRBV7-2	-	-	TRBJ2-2	TGTGCCAGCAGCTTACGGGACTCGCCTGCCCGGGAGCTGTTTTTT	CASSLRDSPARELFF
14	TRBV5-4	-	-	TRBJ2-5	TGTGCCAGCAGCTTGAACAGAGTCCAAGAGACCCAGTACTTC	CASSLNRVQETQYF
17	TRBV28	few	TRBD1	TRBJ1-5	TGTGCCAGCAGTCCACGACAGGGGTTGGGTAACAATCAGCCCCAGCATTTT	CASSPRQGLGNNQPQHF
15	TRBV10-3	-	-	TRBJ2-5	TGTGCCATCAGTGACAGGGGAGGGCACGAGGAGACCCAGTACTTC	CAISDRGGHEETQYF
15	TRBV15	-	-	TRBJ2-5	TGTGCCACCAGCAGAGATCGTGGCAGCCAAGAGACCCAGTACTTC	CATSRDRGSQETQYF
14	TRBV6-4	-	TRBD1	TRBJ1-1	TGTGCCAGCAGGGCAGGGACAGGCGGCGGTGAAGCTTTCTTT	CASRAGTGGGEAFF
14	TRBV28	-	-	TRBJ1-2	TGTGCCAGCACCCTCGGGGGGGGGCGCAGTGGCTACACCTTC	CASTLGGGRSGYTF
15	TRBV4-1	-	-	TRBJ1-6	TGCGCCAGCAGCCAAAGGGGGAACGATAATTCACCCCTCCACTTT	CASSQRGNDNSPLHF
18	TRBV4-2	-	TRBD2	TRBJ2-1	TGTGCCAGCAGCCATCCTGGGGGGGATACCAGCTCCTACAATGAGCAGTTCTTC	CASSHPGGDTSSYNEQFF
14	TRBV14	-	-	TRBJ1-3	TGTGCCAGCAGCCAGGGGGGATCTGGAAACACCATATATTTT	CASSQGGSGNTIYF
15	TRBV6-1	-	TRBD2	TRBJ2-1	TGTGCCAGCCACTGGGATGGCGGGGGGGCCAATGAGCAGTTCTTC	CASHWDGGGANEQFF
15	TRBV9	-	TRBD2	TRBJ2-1	TGTGCCAGCAGCCCTAGCGGGGTCAGCTACAATGAGCAGTTCTTC	CASSPSGVSYNEQFF
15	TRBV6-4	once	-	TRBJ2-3	TGTGCCAGCAGTCCAGGGTTCAGCGACGTAAATACGCAGTATTTT	CASSPGFSDVNTQYF
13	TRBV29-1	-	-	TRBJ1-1	TGCAGCGCCCCCACCAGACGGGGTACTGAAGCTTTCTTT	CSAPTRRGTEAFF
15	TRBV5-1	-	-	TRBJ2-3	TGCGCCAGCAGAGTGTCTCAGTATAGCACAGATACGCAGTATTTT	CASRVSQYSTDTQYF